This TCR beta chain was retrieved from a study of blood T cell repertoires in COVID-19. Study-level information: Samples representing acute and convalescent COVID-19 were sourced from the United States, Italy and Spain. The cDNA or gDNA used as material had been derived from T cells, B-cell-depleted T cells, or PBMCs.

V was shortened by 5 bases and J by 8 bases, with 12 bases between the two germline ends. The germline gives CDR1 LGHDT, CDR2 YNNKEL (reference sequence). The CDR3 has 12 residues. Clones were sequenced by immunoSEQ multiplex PCR, and TCRdb holds only the in-frame ones, with some missing. Of over 35,000 clones listed, roughly 85% are singletons. The sequencing sample was made of peripheral blood. The chain uses TRBV3-1 (or the pseudogene TRBV3-2) and TRBJ1-1, with D maybe TRBD1 (6 bases). The TCR originated in a human donor in a cohort sampled during active COVID-19. CDR3: CASSLGQSEAFF. CDR3 coding DNA: TGTGCCAGCAGCTTAGGACAGTCCGAAGCTTTCTTT.